Following are 12 T cell receptor beta chains from one sample sequenced in a study of regulatory T cells in long-lasting Graves disease. CDR3-region Arm-PCR and iRepertoire HTBI primers produced the TCR beta libraries. Each CDR3 protein gets one entry after TCRdb re-called the multiplex PCR reads with MiXCR. The table shows 550,000 to 700,000 distinct CDR3 sequences, with about 16% occurring only once. Time point described: newly diagnosed GD, antithyroid drugs for less than 3 months. Extracted RNA from PBMCs served as the source of the TCR library. This same sample was also taken into another study, of T cells in Graves' hyperthyroidism and ophthalmopathy.

The specimen was peripheral blood mononuclear cells (PBMCs), collected at new diagnosis, from a patient treated with antithyroid drugs. The receptors shown here come from a man younger than 35 with Graves disease.

This clonotype was counted at least ten times. This chain connects TRBV3-1 to TRBJ2-7; D unresolved. This CDR3 is 15 amino acids long. CDR1 and CDR2 from the germline V gene are LGHDT and YNNKEL (reference sequence). With 0 bases removed from V and 1 base from J, the gap between germline ends came to 10 bases. CDR3 in DNA: TGTGCCAGCAGCCAAGACCCACAGCGTTCCTACGAGCAGTACTTC. It yields the protein CASSQDPQRSYEQYF.

This clonotype was seen a handful of times. The J gene is TRBJ2-7, the V gene TRBV6-1; a weak D match, TRBD1 (5 bases). Germline V lookup: CDR1 MNHNS, CDR2 SASEGT. CDR3 length equals 11 residues. Trimming removed 4 bases at V and 6 bases at J, with 7 bases between. The CDR3 is CASSVRGEQYF. The CDR3 DNA reads TGTGCCAGCAGTGTTAGGGGCGAGCAGTACTTC.

V usage is TRBV12-3 or TRBV12-4 and J usage is TRBJ2-1, with 7 bases identical to TRBD1. The ends lost 8 bases at V and 12 bases at J; junction bases unmatched: 16. The CDR3 is 14 residues long. CDR3 region: CASSRHRGGYLQFF. In DNA form, the CDR3 reads TGTGCCAGCTCCCGGCACAGGGGTGGCTATTTGCAGTTCTTC.

This clonotype was found a few times. The chain has TRBV6-5 and TRBJ2-3; D might be TRBD1 (6 bases). CDR1 and CDR2 from the germline V gene are MNHEY and SVGAGI. The V and J ends lost 4 bases and 2 bases respectively, with 19 bases between them. This CDR3 comprises 17 residues. CDR3 in DNA: TGTGCCAGCAGTTTCGCCGGAGACAGGAGTGACACAGATACGCAGTATTTT. Translated, it gives CASSFAGDRSDTDTQYF.

This clonotype was counted at least ten times. This sequence joins TRBV30 and TRBJ2-5, with D hard to call. CDR3 length: 13 amino acids. CDR1 GTSNPN and CDR2 SVGIG come from the germline V gene (reference sequence). Trimming removed 4 bases from V and 2 bases from J, with 11 bases in between. The CDR3 DNA reads as TGTGCCTGGATCATGTGGCCGCAAGAGACCCAGTACTTC. As protein: CAWIMWPQETQYF.

There are many counts of this clonotype. The chain is built from TRBV5-1 and TRBJ2-1; TRBD1 agrees at 8 bases. The V gene's germline CDR1 is SGHRS and CDR2 YFSETQ. V trimming: 4 bases; J trimming: 9 bases; junction bases outside the gene matches: 15. This CDR3 is built from 16 residues. The CDR3 is CASSKNPGQVLGEQFF. The DNA of the CDR3 is TGCGCCAGCAGCAAGAACCCGGGACAGGTGTTGGGTGAGCAGTTCTTC.

The V gene is TRBV20-1, the J gene TRBJ2-5; 12 nucleotides match TRBD2. Germline CDR1 and CDR2: DFQATT and SNEGSKA (reference sequence). The CDR3 contains 17 residues. After removal of 0 bases from V and 5 bases from J, the junction contained 10 bases not matched to a gene. The CDR3 is CSARDLLAGGPGETQYF. CDR3 nucleotide sequence: TGCAGTGCTAGAGATCTCCTAGCGGGAGGGCCAGGGGAGACCCAGTACTTC.

The rearrangement joins TRBV28 to TRBJ2-7; 8 bases align to TRBD1. The CDR3 contains 14 residues. Germline V lookup: CDR1 MDHEN, CDR2 SYDVKM. J gave up 6 bases and V 7 bases, and 11 bases lay outside the gene matches. The CDR3 region is CASTPDRVTAEQYF. The CDR3 DNA sequence: TGTGCCAGCACCCCGGACAGGGTTACGGCCGAGCAGTACTTC.

The chain combines TRBV3-1 with TRBJ1-1; D not resolved. The V and J ends lost 0 bases and 7 bases respectively, with 9 bases between them. The V gene's germline CDR1 is LGHDT and CDR2 YNNKEL (reference sequence). CDR3 size: 13 residues. The CDR3 spells CASSQDPTYEAFF. The CDR3 region has the DNA TGTGCCAGCAGCCAAGACCCCACTTATGAAGCTTTCTTT.

This clonotype was seen at least ten times. V and J are TRBV2 and TRBJ2-6; 7 bases line up with TRBD1. Germline CDR1 is SNHLY and CDR2 is FYNNEI. J gave up 7 bases and V 1 base, and 19 bases lay outside the gene matches. The CDR3 loop spans 20 amino acids. The CDR3 nucleotides read TGTGCCAGCAGTGAAGAGGGGACAGCTAATCGATATTCGGGAGCCAACGTCCTGACTTTC. Translating gives CASSEEGTANRYSGANVLTF.

This clonotype was detected many times. The V and J genes are TRBV12-3 or TRBV12-4 and TRBJ1-4, with D perhaps matching TRBD1 (5 bases). The CDR3 runs 12 residues. Trimming left V 5 bases short and J 7 bases short, with 8 bases between. The CDR3 bases are TGTGCCAGCAGTCCGGGGCTTGAAAAACTGTTTTTT. This sequence encodes CASSPGLEKLFF.

A few counts support this clonotype. The chain is built from TRBV2 and TRBJ2-6, with no clear D. Trimming pared 6 bases from V and 4 bases from J, leaving 10 bases between. CDR1 SNHLY and CDR2 FYNNEI come from the germline V gene. The CDR3 covers 14 residues. The CDR3 is CASSDGSGANVLTF. The CDR3 nucleotides read TGTGCCAGCAGCGATGGTTCCGGGGCCAACGTCCTGACTTTC.